A selection of T cell receptor beta chains follows, all from one sample in a study of blood T cell repertoires in COVID-19. Sequencing used immunoSEQ multiplex PCR; TCRdb keeps in-frame clones, though not all of them. The data hold approximately 210,000 clones, with roughly 80% observed a single time. Sequencing was carried out using peripheral blood. These receptors all stem from a woman aged 80 or older with COVID-19, enrolled during active disease. Each CDR3 is given with its conserved first and last residue. The D gene is left open where the match is weak. Only some rows state a clone size, as once, few, many or a class for expanded clones.

>NA|TRBJ2-1|TRBV11-1|NA
TGTGCCAGCAGCTTTGTTCTAGCGTATGACAATGAGCAGTTCTTC
CASSFVLAYDNEQFF
>TRBD1|TRBJ2-1|TRBV6-5|NA
TGTGCCAGCAGAATGACAGGGGCCTCCGAGCAGTTCTTC
CASRMTGASEQFF
>TRBD1|TRBJ1-4|TRBV5-1|NA
TGCGCCAGCAGCTCAACAGGGGAGATTGGGTTTAATGAAAAACTGTTTTTT
CASSSTGEIGFNEKLFF
>NA|TRBJ2-3|TRBV3-1/TRBV3-2|NA
TGTGCCAGCAGTCTAGTTCTTACGGGAGATACGCAGTATTTT
CASSLVLTGDTQYF
>NA|TRBJ2-1|TRBV6-5|once
TGTGCCAGCCGGGGGTCCAGACTTACCTACAATGAGCAGTTCTTC
CASRGSRLTYNEQFF
>NA|TRBJ2-5|TRBV5-8|NA
TGTGCCAGCAGATTGGCCGGCCAAGAGACCCAGTACTTC
CASRLAGQETQYF
>TRBD1|TRBJ2-2|TRBV2|NA
TGTGCCAGCAGTGACCGGACAGGGTTCGGGGAGCTGTTTTTT
CASSDRTGFGELFF
>TRBD1|TRBJ2-6|TRBV28|NA
TGTGCCAGCAGTTCCGGGACAGTTTCTTCTGGGGCCAACGTCCTGACTTTC
CASSSGTVSSGANVLTF
>NA|TRBJ2-7|TRBV5-4|NA
TGTGCCAGCAGCTTGGGGGGGCCCCGGGGCTACGAGCAGTACTTC
CASSLGGPRGYEQYF
>TRBD1|TRBJ2-3|TRBV2|NA
TGTGCCAGCAGTGGATGGAGTGGGACAGGGGGAGATACGCAGTATTTT
CASSGWSGTGGDTQYF
>NA|TRBJ1-1|TRBV27|NA
TGTGCCAGCAGTTCTGACTTGGGCACTGAAGCTTTCTTT
CASSSDLGTEAFF
>TRBD1|TRBJ1-3|TRBV6-2/TRBV6-3|NA
TGTGCCAGCAGTTACACACCGGGACAGGGAAATAGAAACACCATATATTTT
CASSYTPGQGNRNTIYF
>TRBD2|TRBJ2-7|TRBV12-3/TRBV12-4|NA
TGTGCCAGCCAAATAGCGGGTATCTACGAGCAGTACTTC
CASQIAGIYEQYF
>TRBD2|TRBJ2-7|TRBV15|NA
TGTGCCACCAGCCCGTTAGCGGGAGGCTACGAGCAGTACTTC
CATSPLAGGYEQYF
>NA|TRBJ1-3|TRBV6-6|NA
TGTGCCAGCAGTTATTCGGTTGGAAACACCATATATTTT
CASSYSVGNTIYF
>NA|TRBJ2-1|TRBV29-1|once
TGCAGCGTTGACCCCCAGGGCCATGAGCAGTTCTTC
CSVDPQGHEQFF
>TRBD1|TRBJ1-3|TRBV6-5|NA
TGTGCCAGCAGTTCCCCACAGGGGTCGGGAAACACCATATATTTT
CASSSPQGSGNTIYF
>TRBD1|TRBJ1-2|TRBV7-3|once
TGTGCCAGCAGCTTGACCAGACAGGGTGGGTATGGCTACACCTTC
CASSLTRQGGYGYTF
>TRBD1|TRBJ2-7|TRBV2|NA
TGTGCCAGCAGTGAAGGGACAGGGGTCCCCTACGAGCAGTACTTC
CASSEGTGVPYEQYF
>TRBD1|TRBJ1-6|TRBV12-5|NA
TGTGCTAGTGGTTACCGTGGGACAGGACATTCACCCCTCCACTTT
CASGYRGTGHSPLHF
>NA|TRBJ2-2|TRBV6-5|NA
TGTGCCAGCCGACTAGTGACAATGAACACCGGGGAGCTGTTTTTT
CASRLVTMNTGELFF
>NA|TRBJ2-1|TRBV27|NA
TGTGCCAGCAGTTACACAGGGATGAGGGGCCCCAATGAGCAGTTCTTC
CASSYTGMRGPNEQFF
>NA|TRBJ1-3|TRBV2|NA
TGTGCCAGCAGTGTCCAGGACTCTGGAAACACCATATATTTT
CASSVQDSGNTIYF
>NA|TRBJ1-4|TRBV12-5|few
TGTGCTAGTGGTTTGGCTTTGGCCTCGGGGGCAACTAATGAAAAACTGTTTTTT
CASGLALASGATNEKLFF
>NA|TRBJ1-2|TRBV19|NA
TGTGCCAGTAGTACCCGGACAGCTAACTATGGCTACACCTTC
CASSTRTANYGYTF
>NA|TRBJ2-2|TRBV18|NA
TGTGCCAGCTCACCACCGTTGCTGGGCTCGAACACCGGGGAGCTGTTTTTT
CASSPPLLGSNTGELFF
>TRBD2|TRBJ2-5|TRBV4-1|NA
TGCGCCAGCAGCCAAGATGTAGGACGGGAGGGCCCAGAGACCCAGTACTTC
CASSQDVGREGPETQYF
>NA|TRBJ2-7|TRBV6-2/TRBV6-3|few
TGTGCCAGCAGTTTAAGGTCTAGGGGCTACGAGCAGTACTTC
CASSLRSRGYEQYF